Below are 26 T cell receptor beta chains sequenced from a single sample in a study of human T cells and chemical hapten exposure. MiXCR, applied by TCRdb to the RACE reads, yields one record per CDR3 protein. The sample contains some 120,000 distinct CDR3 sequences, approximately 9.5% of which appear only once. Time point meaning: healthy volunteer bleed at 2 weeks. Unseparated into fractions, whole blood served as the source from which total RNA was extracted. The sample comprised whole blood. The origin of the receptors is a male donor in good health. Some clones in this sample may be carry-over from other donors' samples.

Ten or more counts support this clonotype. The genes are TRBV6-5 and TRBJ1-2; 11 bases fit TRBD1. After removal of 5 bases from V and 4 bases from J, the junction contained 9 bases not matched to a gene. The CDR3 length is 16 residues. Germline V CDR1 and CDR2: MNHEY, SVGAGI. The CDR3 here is CASSPGQGALIYGYTF. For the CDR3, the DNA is TGTGCCAGCAGTCCCGGACAGGGGGCGCTTATCTATGGCTACACCTTC.

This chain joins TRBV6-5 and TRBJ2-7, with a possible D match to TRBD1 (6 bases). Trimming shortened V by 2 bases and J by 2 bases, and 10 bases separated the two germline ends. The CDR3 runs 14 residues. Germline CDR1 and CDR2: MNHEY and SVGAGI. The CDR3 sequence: CASSYGTQTYEQYF. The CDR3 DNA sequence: TGTGCCAGCAGTTACGGGACACAGACCTACGAGCAGTACTTC.

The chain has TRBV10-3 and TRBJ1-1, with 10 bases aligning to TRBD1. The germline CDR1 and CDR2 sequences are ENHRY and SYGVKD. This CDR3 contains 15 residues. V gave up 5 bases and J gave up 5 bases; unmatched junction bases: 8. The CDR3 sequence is CAISYSGTGDTEAFF. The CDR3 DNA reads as TGTGCCATCAGTTATTCCGGGACAGGGGATACTGAAGCTTTCTTT.

For the CDR3, the DNA is TGTGCCAGCAGCCAAGCGGGACTAGCTTACGAGCAGTACTTC. Its translation: CASSQAGLAYEQYF. The chain recombines TRBV3-1 with TRBJ2-7; 9 bases map to TRBD2. Germline loops: CDR1 LGHDT, CDR2 YNNKEL (reference sequence). V shed 1 base, J shed 4 bases, and the junction held 2 bases outside the gene matches. This CDR3 contains 14 residues.

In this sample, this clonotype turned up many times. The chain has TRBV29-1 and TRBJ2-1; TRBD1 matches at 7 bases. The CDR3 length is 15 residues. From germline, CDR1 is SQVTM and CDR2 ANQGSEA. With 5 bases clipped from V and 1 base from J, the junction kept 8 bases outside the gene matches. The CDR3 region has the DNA TGCAGCGTTCCGTCGACAGGGACGTCCTACAATGAGCAGTTCTTC. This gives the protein CSVPSTGTSYNEQFF.

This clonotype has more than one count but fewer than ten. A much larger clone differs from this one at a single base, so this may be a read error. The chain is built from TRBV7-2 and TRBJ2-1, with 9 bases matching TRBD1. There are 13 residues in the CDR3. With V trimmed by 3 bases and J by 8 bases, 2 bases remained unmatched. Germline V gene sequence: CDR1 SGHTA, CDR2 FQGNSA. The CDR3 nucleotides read TGTGCCAGCAGCTTGGGACAGGGCTATGAGCAGTTCTTC. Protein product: CASSLGQGYEQFF.

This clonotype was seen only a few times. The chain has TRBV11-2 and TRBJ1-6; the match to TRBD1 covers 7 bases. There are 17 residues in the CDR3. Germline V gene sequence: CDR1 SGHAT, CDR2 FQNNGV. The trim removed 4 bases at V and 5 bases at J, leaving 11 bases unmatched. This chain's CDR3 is CASSSSTGQPHNSPLHF. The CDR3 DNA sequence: TGTGCCAGCAGCTCATCAACGGGACAGCCCCATAATTCACCCCTCCACTTT.

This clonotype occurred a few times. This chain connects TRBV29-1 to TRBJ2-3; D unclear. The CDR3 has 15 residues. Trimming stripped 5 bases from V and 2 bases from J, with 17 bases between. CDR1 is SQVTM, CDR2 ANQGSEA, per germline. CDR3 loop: CSVRHTTQLTDTQYF. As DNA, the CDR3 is TGCAGCGTTCGCCACACTACTCAACTCACAGATACGCAGTATTTT.

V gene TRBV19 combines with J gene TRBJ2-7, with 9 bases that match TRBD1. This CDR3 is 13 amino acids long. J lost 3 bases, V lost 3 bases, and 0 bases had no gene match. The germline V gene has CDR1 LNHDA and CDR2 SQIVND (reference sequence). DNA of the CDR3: TGTGCCAGTAGTATGACAGGGGGCTACGAGCAGTACTTC. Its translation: CASSMTGGYEQYF. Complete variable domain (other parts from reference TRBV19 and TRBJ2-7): DGGITQSPKYLFRKEGQNVTLSCEQNLNHDAMYWYRQDPGQGLRLIYYSQIVNDFQKGDIAEGYSVSREKKESFPLTVTSAQKNPTAFYLCASSMTGGYEQYFGPGTRLTVT.

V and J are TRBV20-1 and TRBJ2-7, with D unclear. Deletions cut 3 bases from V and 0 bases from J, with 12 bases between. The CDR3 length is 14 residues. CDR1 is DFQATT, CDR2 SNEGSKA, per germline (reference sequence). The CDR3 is CSARPHVGSYEQYF. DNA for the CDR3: TGCAGTGCTAGGCCCCACGTCGGCTCCTACGAGCAGTACTTC.

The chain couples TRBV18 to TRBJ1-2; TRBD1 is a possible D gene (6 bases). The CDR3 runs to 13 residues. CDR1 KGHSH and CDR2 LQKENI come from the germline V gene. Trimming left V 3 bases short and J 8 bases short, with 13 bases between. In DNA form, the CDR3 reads TGTGCCAGCTCACCTCTGGACAGCGAGGGCTACACCTTC. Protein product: CASSPLDSEGYTF. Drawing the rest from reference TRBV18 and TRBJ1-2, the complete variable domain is NAGVMQNPRHLVRRRGQEARLRCSPMKGHSHVYWYRQLPEEGLKFMVYLQKENIIDESGMPKERFSAEFPKEGPSILRIQQVVRGDSAAYFCASSPLDSEGYTFGSGTRLTVV.

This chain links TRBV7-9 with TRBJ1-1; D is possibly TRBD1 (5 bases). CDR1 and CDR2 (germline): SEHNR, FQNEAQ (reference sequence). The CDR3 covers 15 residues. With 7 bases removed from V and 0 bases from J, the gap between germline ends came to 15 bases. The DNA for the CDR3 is TGTGCCAGCACCCCCGGGGCAGATATGAACACTGAAGCTTTCTTT. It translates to CASTPGADMNTEAFF. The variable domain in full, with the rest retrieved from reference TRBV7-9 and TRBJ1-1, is DTGVSQNPRHKITKRGQNVTFRCDPISEHNRLYWYRQTLGQGPEFLTYFQNEAQLEKSRLLSDRFSAERPKGSFSTLEIQRTEQGDSAMYLCASTPGADMNTEAFFGQGTRLTVV.

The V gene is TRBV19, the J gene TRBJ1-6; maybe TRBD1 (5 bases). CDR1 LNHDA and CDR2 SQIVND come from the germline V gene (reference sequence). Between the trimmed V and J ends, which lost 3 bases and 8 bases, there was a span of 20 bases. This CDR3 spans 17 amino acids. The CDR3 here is CASSMGTRDVVYSPLHF. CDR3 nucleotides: TGTGCCAGTAGTATGGGGACCAGGGACGTCGTTTATTCACCCCTCCACTTT.

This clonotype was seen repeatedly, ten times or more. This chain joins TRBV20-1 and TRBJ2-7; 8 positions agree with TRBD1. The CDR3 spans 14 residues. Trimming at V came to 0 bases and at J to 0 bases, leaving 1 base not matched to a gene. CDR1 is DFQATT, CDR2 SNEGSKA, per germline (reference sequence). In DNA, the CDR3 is TGCAGTGCTAGAGAGGGGACAGGCTCCTACGAGCAGTACTTC. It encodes CSAREGTGSYEQYF.

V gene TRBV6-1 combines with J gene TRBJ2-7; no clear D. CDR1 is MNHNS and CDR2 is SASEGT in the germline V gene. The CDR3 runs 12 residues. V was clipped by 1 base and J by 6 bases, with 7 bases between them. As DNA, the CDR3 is TGTGCCAGCAGTGAAGTCAGTCGCGAGCAGTACTTC. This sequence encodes CASSEVSREQYF.

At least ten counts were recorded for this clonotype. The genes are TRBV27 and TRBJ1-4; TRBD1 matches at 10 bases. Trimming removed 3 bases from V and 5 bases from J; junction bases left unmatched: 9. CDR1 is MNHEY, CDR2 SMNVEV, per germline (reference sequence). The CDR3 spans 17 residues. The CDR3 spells CASSFPTGGKGNEKLFF. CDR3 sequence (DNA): TGTGCCAGCAGTTTTCCGACAGGGGGCAAAGGAAATGAAAAACTGTTTTTT.

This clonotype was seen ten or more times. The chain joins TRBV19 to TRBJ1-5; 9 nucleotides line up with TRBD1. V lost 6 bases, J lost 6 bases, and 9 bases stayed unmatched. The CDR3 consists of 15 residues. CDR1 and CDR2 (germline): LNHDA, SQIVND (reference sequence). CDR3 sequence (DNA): TGTGCCAGTAGCGAAGGCACGGGACAGGGTCAGCCCCAGCATTTT. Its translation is CASSEGTGQGQPQHF.

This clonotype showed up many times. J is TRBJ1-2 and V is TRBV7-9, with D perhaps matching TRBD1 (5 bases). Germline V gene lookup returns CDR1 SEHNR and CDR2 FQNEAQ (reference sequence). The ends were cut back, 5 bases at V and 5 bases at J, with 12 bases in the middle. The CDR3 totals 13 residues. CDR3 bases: TGTGCCAGCAGCCCAGGGAAAAAATATGGCTACACCTTC. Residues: CASSPGKKYGYTF.

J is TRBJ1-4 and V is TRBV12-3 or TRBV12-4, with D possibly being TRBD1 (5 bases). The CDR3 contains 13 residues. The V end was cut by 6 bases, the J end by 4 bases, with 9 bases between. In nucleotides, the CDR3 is TGTGCCAGCAGCCTCAGGGATAATGAAAAACTGTTTTTT. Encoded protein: CASSLRDNEKLFF.

CDR3 in amino acids: CASSTSSVGLYEQYF. CDR3 DNA: TGTGCCAGCAGCACCTCCTCCGTAGGGCTCTACGAGCAGTACTTC. V usage is TRBV9 and J usage is TRBJ2-7; D gene unclear. Trimming took off 4 bases at V and 3 bases at J, with 17 bases between the two ends. Germline loops: CDR1 SGDLS, CDR2 YYNGEE. The CDR3 sequence is 15 residues long.

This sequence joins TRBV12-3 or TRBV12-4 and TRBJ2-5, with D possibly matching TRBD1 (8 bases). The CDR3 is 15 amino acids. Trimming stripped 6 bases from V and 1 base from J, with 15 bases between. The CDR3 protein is CASSLDREGQETQYF. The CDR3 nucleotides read TGTGCCAGCAGCCTGGACAGGGAGGGCCAAGAGACCCAGTACTTC.

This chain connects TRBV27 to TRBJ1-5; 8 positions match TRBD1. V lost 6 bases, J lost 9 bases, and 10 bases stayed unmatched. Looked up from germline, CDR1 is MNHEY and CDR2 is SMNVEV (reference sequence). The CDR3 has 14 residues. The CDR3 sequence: CASSNDRGSPPQHF. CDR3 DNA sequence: TGTGCCAGCAGCAACGACAGGGGTTCTCCGCCCCAGCATTTT.

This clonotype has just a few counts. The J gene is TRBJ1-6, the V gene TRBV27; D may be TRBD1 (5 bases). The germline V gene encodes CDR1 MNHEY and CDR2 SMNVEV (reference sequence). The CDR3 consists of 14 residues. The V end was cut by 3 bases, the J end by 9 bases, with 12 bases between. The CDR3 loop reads CASSFRAAGSPLHF. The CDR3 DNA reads TGTGCCAGCAGTTTCAGGGCTGCGGGTTCACCCCTCCACTTT.

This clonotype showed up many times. This chain's CDR3 is CASSPTRGTANEKLFF. The DNA of the CDR3 is TGTGCCAGCAGCCCAACGCGGGGTACGGCTAATGAAAAACTGTTTTTT. This chain joins TRBV7-8 and TRBJ1-4; D ambiguous. CDR3 size: 16 residues. Germline V gene data show CDR1 as SGHVS and CDR2 as FQNEAQ. Trimming took off 5 bases at V and 3 bases at J, with 16 bases between the two ends.

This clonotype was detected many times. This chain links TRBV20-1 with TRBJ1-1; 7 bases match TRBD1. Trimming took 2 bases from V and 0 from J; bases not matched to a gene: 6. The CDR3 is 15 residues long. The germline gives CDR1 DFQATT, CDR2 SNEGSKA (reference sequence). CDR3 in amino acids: CSARSTGRLNTEAFF. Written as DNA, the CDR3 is TGCAGTGCTAGATCGACAGGGAGGCTGAACACTGAAGCTTTCTTT.

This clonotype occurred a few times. The CDR3 DNA sequence: TGCAGCGTAGTAACGGGACAAAAAACCTACGAGCAGTACTTC. Protein product: CSVVTGQKTYEQYF. The chain employs TRBV29-1 and TRBJ2-7, with D possibly matching TRBD1 (6 bases). This CDR3 is 14 amino acids long. Germline CDR1 and CDR2: SQVTM and ANQGSEA. Trimming removed 6 bases at V and 2 bases at J, with 17 bases between.